This is a list of T cell receptor beta chains from one sample in a study of blood T cell repertoires in COVID-19. Generated by immunoSEQ multiplex PCR, the TCRdb table keeps only in-frame clones and is missing some. Of about 230,000 clones in the sample, approximately 80% were seen once. The source material was peripheral blood. These receptors originate from a middle-aged man with acute or convalescent COVID-19. Each CDR3 is given with its conserved first and last residue. A D gene is named only where the DNA matches it firmly. Expanded clones get a size class; other rows say once, few or many, or leave the size out.

d_call	clone_size	v_call	j_call	cdr3_nt	cdr3_aa
TRBD2	-	TRBV3-1/TRBV3-2	TRBJ2-1	TGTGCCAGCAGCCCGGCACTAGGGCGGGGGAACGATGAGCAGTTCTTC	CASSPALGRGNDEQFF
-	-	TRBV2	TRBJ1-4	TGTGCCAGCAGTGAAGACAGGGCAAATGAAAAACTGTTTTTT	CASSEDRANEKLFF
-	-	TRBV19	TRBJ1-1	TGTGCCAGTAGCAGACTGATGAACACTGAAGCTTTCTTT	CASSRLMNTEAFF
-	-	TRBV12-3/TRBV12-4	TRBJ2-2	TGTGCCAGCAACGAGGCCGGGGAGCTGTTTTTT	CASNEAGELFF
TRBD2	-	TRBV5-6	TRBJ2-7	TGTGCCAGCAGCTATGGACTAGCGGGGTACGAGCAGTACTTC	CASSYGLAGYEQYF
-	-	TRBV5-1	TRBJ2-1	TGCGCCAGCAGCCCAACCCGACAGACCACTCCCTACAATGAGCAGTTCTTC	CASSPTRQTTPYNEQFF
-	-	TRBV7-8	TRBJ1-1	TGTGCCAGCAGCTTAATAAGCCAGGGAGCTTTCTTT	CASSLISQGAFF
-	-	TRBV28	TRBJ1-3	TGTGCCAGCACCGCCGGCGGCTCTGGAAACACCATATATTTT	CASTAGGSGNTIYF
TRBD2	-	TRBV5-1	TRBJ2-1	TGCGCCAGCAGCGAGCTAGCGGGAGAGGATGAGCAGTTCTTC	CASSELAGEDEQFF
TRBD2	-	TRBV5-4	TRBJ2-1	TGTGCCAGCACTCCGGGACTAGCGGGACTTGAGCAGTTCTTC	CASTPGLAGLEQFF
-	-	TRBV9	TRBJ2-2	TGTGCCAGCAGCCTAACAAGGGGGTCCAACACCGGGGAGCTGTTTTTT	CASSLTRGSNTGELFF
-	-	TRBV4-3	TRBJ2-3	TGCGCCAGCAGCCAAGACGGTACTACCACAGATACGCAGTATTTT	CASSQDGTTTDTQYF
TRBD2	-	TRBV10-3	TRBJ2-3	TGTGCCATCACCACCCGAGGCCTAGCGGGCGCTACGCAGTATTTT	CAITTRGLAGATQYF
-	-	TRBV2	TRBJ1-5	TGTGCCAGCAGTGGCGACAGCCGCAATCAGCCCCAGCATTTT	CASSGDSRNQPQHF
-	few	TRBV4-2	TRBJ2-2	TGTGCCAGCAGCCTCGAGGGATCGGTCACCGGGGAGCTGTTTTTT	CASSLEGSVTGELFF
-	-	TRBV6-2/TRBV6-3	TRBJ2-7	TGTGCCAGCAGTTGGCGAGGCGGGACCTACGAGCAGTACTTC	CASSWRGGTYEQYF
-	-	TRBV30	TRBJ2-3	TGTGCCTGGAGTGGAGGTCGGCGGGACACAGATACGCAGTATTTT	CAWSGGRRDTDTQYF
TRBD2	-	TRBV5-1	TRBJ2-1	TGCGCCACCGCCAAGACTAGCGGGGCCCCAGGAAATGAGCAGTTCTTC	CATAKTSGAPGNEQFF
TRBD1	-	TRBV19	TRBJ2-2	TGTGCCAGTAGTTATGACAGGGCAGACACCGGGGAGCTGTTTTTT	CASSYDRADTGELFF
-	-	TRBV27	TRBJ1-6	TGTGCCAGCAGTCAAAGGCCCTACAGGTTCGAGGATTCACCCCTCCACTTT	CASSQRPYRFEDSPLHF